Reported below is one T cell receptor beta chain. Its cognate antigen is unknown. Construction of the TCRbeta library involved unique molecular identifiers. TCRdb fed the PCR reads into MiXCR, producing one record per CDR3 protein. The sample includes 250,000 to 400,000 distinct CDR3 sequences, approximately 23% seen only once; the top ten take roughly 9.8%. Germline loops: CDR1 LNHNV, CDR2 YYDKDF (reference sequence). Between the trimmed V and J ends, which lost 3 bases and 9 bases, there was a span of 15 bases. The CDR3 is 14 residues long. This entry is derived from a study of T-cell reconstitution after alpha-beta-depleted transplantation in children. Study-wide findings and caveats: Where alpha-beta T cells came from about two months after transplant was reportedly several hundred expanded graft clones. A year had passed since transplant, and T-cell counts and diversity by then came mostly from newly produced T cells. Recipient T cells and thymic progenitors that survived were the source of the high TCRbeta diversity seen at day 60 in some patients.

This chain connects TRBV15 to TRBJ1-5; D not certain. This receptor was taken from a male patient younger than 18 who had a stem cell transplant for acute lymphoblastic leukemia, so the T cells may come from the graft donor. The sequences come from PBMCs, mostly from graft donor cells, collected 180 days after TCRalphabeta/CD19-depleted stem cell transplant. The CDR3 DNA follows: TGTGCCACCAGCAGCCTCTTGACGGGTCCGCCCCAGCATTTT. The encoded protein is CATSSLLTGPPQHF.